This TCR beta chain is drawn from a study of OX40 agonist ivuxolimab in advanced cancers. Study background: Intravenous ivuxolimab was administered to patients every 2 weeks at 0.01 to 10 mg/kg. The dose-escalation cohort was roughly 83% male, with a mean age of about 60 years, ranging roughly 23 to 79. Overall study findings and caveats: Certain nonresponders likewise exhibited a low normalized T-cell clonal expansion. The antigens recognized by the expanded peripheral T cells, that is their antigen specificity, were not determined.

With regard to this clone: Antigen: not known.

This table comes from immunoSEQ multiplex PCR, and its TCRdb copy is limited to in-frame clones, with some not included. The table lists about 76,000 clones, approximately 85% of them singletons, with roughly 0.61% in the top ten. Germline CDR1 is MNHEY and CDR2 is SMNVEV (reference sequence). V shed 2 bases, J shed 7 bases, and the junction held 4 bases outside the gene matches. CDR3 length equals 15 residues. The chain recombines TRBV27 with TRBJ2-2; TRBD1 matches 10 bases. The material was CD4+ or CD8+ T cells sorted from blood, obtained in a trial of the OX40 agonist ivuxolimab. The sequence derives from an adult with an advanced solid tumor such as melanoma, head and neck, liver or kidney cancer. The chain's CDR3 is CASSLMGQGHGELFF. CDR3 nucleotide sequence: TGTGCCAGCAGTTTAATGGGACAGGGGCACGGGGAGCTGTTTTTT.